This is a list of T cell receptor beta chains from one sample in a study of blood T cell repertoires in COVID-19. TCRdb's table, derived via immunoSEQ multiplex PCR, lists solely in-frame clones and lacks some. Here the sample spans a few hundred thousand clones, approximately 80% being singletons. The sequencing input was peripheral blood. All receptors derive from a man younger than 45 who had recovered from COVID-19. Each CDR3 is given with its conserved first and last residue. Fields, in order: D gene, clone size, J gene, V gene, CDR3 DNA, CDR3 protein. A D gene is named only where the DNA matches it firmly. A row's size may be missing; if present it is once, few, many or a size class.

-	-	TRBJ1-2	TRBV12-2	TGTGCAAGTCGCTTAATTCGGGTTTCCTATGGCTACACCTTC	CASRLIRVSYGYTF
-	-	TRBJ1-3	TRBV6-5	TGTGCCAGCAGTTACTCCTCCAGCTCTGGAAACACCATATATTTT	CASSYSSSSGNTIYF
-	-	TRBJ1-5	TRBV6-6	TGTGCCAGCAGCCGAATGGGGGGGAATCAGCCCCAGCATTTT	CASSRMGGNQPQHF
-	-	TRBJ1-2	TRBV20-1	TGCAGTGCTAGAGTCGCGGGGGGCTACACCTTC	CSARVAGGYTF
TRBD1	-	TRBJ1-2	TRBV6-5	TGTGCCAGCAGACTCGGGACAGGGGCCTTCTATGGCTACACCTTC	CASRLGTGAFYGYTF
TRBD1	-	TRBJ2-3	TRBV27	TGTGCCAGCAGTCCGGGACAGGTCGTCCCAGATACGCAGTATTTT	CASSPGQVVPDTQYF
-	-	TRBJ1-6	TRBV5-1	TGCGCCAGCAGCACACAGGGCTCCTATAATTCACCCCTCCACTTT	CASSTQGSYNSPLHF
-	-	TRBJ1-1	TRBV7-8	TGTGCCAGCAGCTTAGCGCAGGGGAGAATCGGCACTGAAGCTTTCTTT	CASSLAQGRIGTEAFF
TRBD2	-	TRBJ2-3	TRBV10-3	TGTGCCATCGGCCTACTTGAGCGGGGGAGCACAGATACGCAGTATTTT	CAIGLLERGSTDTQYF
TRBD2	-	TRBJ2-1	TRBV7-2	TGTGCCAGCAGCTTAATAGGCACGGGGGGGCAGATGGCTGAGCAGTTCTTC	CASSLIGTGGQMAEQFF
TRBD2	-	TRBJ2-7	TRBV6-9	TGTGCCAGCAGTTATCGGACTAGCTCCTACGAGCAGTACTTC	CASSYRTSSYEQYF
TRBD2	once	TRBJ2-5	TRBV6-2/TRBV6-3	TGTGCCAGCAGTGACCCCTTCAGCGGGGCTGGGGGGACCCAGTACTTC	CASSDPFSGAGGTQYF
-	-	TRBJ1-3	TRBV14	TGTGCCACTTACAGGATTCCTGGAAACACCATATATTTT	CATYRIPGNTIYF
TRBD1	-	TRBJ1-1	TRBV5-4	TGTGCCAGCAGCCAAGACAGGGGAGGGGTGGCTTTCTTT	CASSQDRGGVAFF
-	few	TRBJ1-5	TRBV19	TGTGCCAGTAGTACTAACCGGGGGGAGCAGCCCCAGCATTTT	CASSTNRGEQPQHF
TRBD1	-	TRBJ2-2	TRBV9	TGTGCCAGCAGCACTGCCGGGACAGGGATTCAGGGGGAGCTGTTTTTT	CASSTAGTGIQGELFF
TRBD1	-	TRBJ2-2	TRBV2	TGTGCCAGCAGTCGAATCGGACAGGCCGGCACCGGGGAGCTGTTTTTT	CASSRIGQAGTGELFF
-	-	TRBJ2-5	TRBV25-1	TGTGCCAGCAGTGCCAACACGGACGGGAAAGAGACCCAGTACTTC	CASSANTDGKETQYF
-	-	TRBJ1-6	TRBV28	TGTGCCAGCAGATACTTACAGAATTCACCCCTCCACTTT	CASRYLQNSPLHF
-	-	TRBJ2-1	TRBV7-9	TGTGCCACGCGAAGAGGGGGAATCGGAAATGAGCAGTTCTTC	CATRRGGIGNEQFF
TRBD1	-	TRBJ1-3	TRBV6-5	TGTGCCAGCAGTCTCGAGGACAGGGCTGGAAACACCATATATTTT	CASSLEDRAGNTIYF
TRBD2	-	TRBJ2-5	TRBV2	TGTGCCAGCTGGGACCCCCGGGGGGGCCAAGAGACCCAGTACTTC	CASWDPRGGQETQYF
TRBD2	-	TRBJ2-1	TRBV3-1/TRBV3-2	TGTGCCAGCAGCCATGGACTAGCCAATGAGCAGTTCTTC	CASSHGLANEQFF
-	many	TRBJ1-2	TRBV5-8	TGTGCCAGCAGCCGTCTTGGGGGCCGGCTAACTAGCTATGGCTACACCTTC	CASSRLGGRLTSYGYTF
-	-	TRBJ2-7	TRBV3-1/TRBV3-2	TGTGCCAGCAGCCAAGACAGGTACGAGCAGTACTTC	CASSQDRYEQYF
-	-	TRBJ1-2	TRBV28	TGTGCCAGCAGCCCAGGGCTAGTTAACTATGGCTACACCTTC	CASSPGLVNYGYTF
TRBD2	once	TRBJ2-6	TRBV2	TGTGCCAGCAGTGACGGGGGGGCTGGGGCCAACGTCCTGACTTTC	CASSDGGAGANVLTF
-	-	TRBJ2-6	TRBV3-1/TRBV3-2	TGTGCCAGCGCACAGGGCGCTGGGGCCAACGTCCTGACTTTC	CASAQGAGANVLTF
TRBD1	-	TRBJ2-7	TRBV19	TGTGCCAGTAGTACCGGACAGGGTACCCACGAGCAGTACTTC	CASSTGQGTHEQYF
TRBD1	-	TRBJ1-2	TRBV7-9	TGTGCCAGCAGCAAGGGACAGAGCTACACCTTC	CASSKGQSYTF
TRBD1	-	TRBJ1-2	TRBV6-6	TGTGCCAGCAGTTCCTTATACCGGGACAGGGGGCAGGGCTACACCTTC	CASSSLYRDRGQGYTF
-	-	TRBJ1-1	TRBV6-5	TGTGCCAGCAGTTACGGGGGGACCTTGGGGACTGAAGCTTTCTTT	CASSYGGTLGTEAFF
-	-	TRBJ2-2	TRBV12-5	TGTGCTAGTGGTTTCCAATTGAGAACCACCGGGGAGCTGTTTTTT	CASGFQLRTTGELFF
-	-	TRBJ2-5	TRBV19	TGTGCCAGTAGTCCGAGTAACCAAGAGACCCAGTACTTC	CASSPSNQETQYF
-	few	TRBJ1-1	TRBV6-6	TGTGCCGCTTCCGGAGGAGGGGCTGAAGCTTTCTTT	CAASGGGAEAFF
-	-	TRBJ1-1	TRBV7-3	TGTGCCAGCAGCCTACAGGCTATGAACACTGAAGCTTTCTTT	CASSLQAMNTEAFF
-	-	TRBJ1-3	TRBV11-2	TGTGCCAGCTTTACTTCAAACACCATATATTTT	CASFTSNTIYF
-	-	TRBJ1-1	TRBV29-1	TGCAGCGTTGAGCGGGACCCCCTAGCCACTGAAGCTTTCTTT	CSVERDPLATEAFF
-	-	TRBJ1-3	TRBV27	TGTGCCAGCAGGCTTACAGGGAACTCTGGAAACACCATATATTTT	CASRLTGNSGNTIYF
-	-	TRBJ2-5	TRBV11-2	TGTGCCAGCAGCTCAACCCCTATCCGAAAATTGACGAGGCCAGAGACCCAGTACTTC	CASSSTPIRKLTRPETQYF
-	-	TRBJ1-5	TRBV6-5	TGTGCCAGCAGTACAAAACAGGGTGTTAATCAGCCCCAGCATTTT	CASSTKQGVNQPQHF
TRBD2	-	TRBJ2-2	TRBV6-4	TGTGCCAGCAGTTGGGGACTAGCGGGGGGGCCTGACGGGGAGCTGTTTTTT	CASSWGLAGGPDGELFF
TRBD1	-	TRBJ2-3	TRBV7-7	TGTGCCAGCAGCCTGGGGACAGGCCGCACAGATACGCAGTATTTT	CASSLGTGRTDTQYF
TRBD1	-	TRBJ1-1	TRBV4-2	TGTGCCAGCAGCCAAGAGCCGGGACAGGGGATGAACACTGAAGCTTTCTTT	CASSQEPGQGMNTEAFF
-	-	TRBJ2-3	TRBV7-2	-	CASSLPLAVDTQYF
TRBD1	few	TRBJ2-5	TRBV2	TGTGCCAGCAGACCGACAGGGGGAGAGACCCAGTACTTC	CASRPTGGETQYF
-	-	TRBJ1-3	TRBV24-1	TGTGCCACCAGTGATTCCCGTAGAGGGAGCTCTGGAAACACCATATATTTT	CATSDSRRGSSGNTIYF
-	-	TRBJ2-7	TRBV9	TGTGCCAGCAGCGTAGGGGACAACCCCTACGAGCAGTACTTC	CASSVGDNPYEQYF
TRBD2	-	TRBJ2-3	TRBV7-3	TGTGCCAGCAGCTTATCCGGACTAGCCACCGACACAGATACGCAGTATTTT	CASSLSGLATDTDTQYF
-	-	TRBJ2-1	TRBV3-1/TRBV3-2	TGTGCCAGCAGCCACCCTAGGGGCAATGAGCAGTTCTTC	CASSHPRGNEQFF
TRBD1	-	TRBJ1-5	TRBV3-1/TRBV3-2	TGTGCCAGCAGCCAAACAGGGGAGCAGCCCCAGCATTTT	CASSQTGEQPQHF
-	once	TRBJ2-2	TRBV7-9	TGTGCCAGCAGCTGGGGACTCGGGGAGCTGTTTTTT	CASSWGLGELFF
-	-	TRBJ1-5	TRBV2	TGTGCCAGCAGTGAAGCACCGGGAAGTCAGCCCCAGCATTTT	CASSEAPGSQPQHF
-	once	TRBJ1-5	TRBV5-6	TGTGCCAGCAGCTTTTCCACAGGGTATCAGCCCCAGCATTTT	CASSFSTGYQPQHF
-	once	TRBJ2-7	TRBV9	TGTGCCAGCAGTTTCTTCCCGGGACAACCTTCCTACGAGCAGTACTTC	CASSFFPGQPSYEQYF